This TCR beta chain originates from a study of blood T cell repertoires in COVID-19. Whole-study context: The United States, Italy and Spain were the sources of the acute and convalescent COVID-19 samples. From T cells, B-cell-depleted T cells, or PBMCs came the material, which was cDNA or gDNA.

The germline V gene encodes CDR1 SEHNR and CDR2 FQNEAQ (reference sequence). The CDR3 is 16 residues long. After removal of 6 bases from V and 1 base from J, the junction contained 11 bases not matched to a gene. How the authors handled the data: Cell counts per sample came from amplifying reference gene primers. Sequencing was performed with immunoSEQ multiplex PCR; in TCRdb, only in-frame clones are kept and a portion is missing. The DNA was the basis for D and trimming; V, J and clone size are from that table. The sample has about 210,000 clones; about 91% are singletons. Material: peripheral blood. The TCR originated in a man aged 25-45 years with acute or convalescent COVID-19. This sequence joins TRBV7-9 and TRBJ1-1; TRBD1 matches 7 bases. CDR3 region: CASRRPAHRGNTEAFF. For the CDR3, the DNA is TGTGCCAGCAGACGACCCGCCCACAGGGGGAACACTGAAGCTTTCTTT.